This T cell receptor (beta chain) came from a study of early T cells in non-severe SARS-CoV-2 infection. Study information: Chains were not paired, and sequencing was done on bulk RNA from unsorted whole blood. Findings and limits, study-wide: Matches to VDJdb favored anti-spike CD8 responses and missed private and CD4 specificities.

The table lists this clonotype with a few counts. Its antigen remains unknown. cDNA molecules, individually, were tagged with unique molecular identifiers. In TCRdb, the 5' RACE reads were re-called with MiXCR into one record per CDR3 protein. The profile shows around 58,000 distinct CDR3 sequences, 9.5% to 15% of them singletons. The germline CDR1 and CDR2 sequences are MDHEN and SYDVKM. The CDR3 spans 15 residues. Trimming stripped 7 bases from V and 6 bases from J, with 19 bases between. The clonotype was recovered from an adult who was a healthcare worker with PCR-confirmed SARS-CoV-2 infection or an uninfected control (not recorded which). The chain has TRBV28 and TRBJ1-3; TRBD1 is a possible D gene (5 bases). The sequencing input was whole blood. CDR3: CASNQGGQAENTIYF. The DNA for the CDR3 is TGTGCCAGCAATCAGGGCGGCCAAGCTGAAAACACCATATATTTT.